This entry describes one T cell receptor beta chain. No antigen is known for it. This record belongs to a study of cytomegalovirus exposure and HLA in healthy donors. Overall study findings and caveats: Researchers had no immune exposure information except CMV serostatus available. From TCR beta sequences, most subjects' HLA-A and HLA-B alleles were reportedly predicted accurately.

The PCR contained 60 Vbeta and 13 Jbeta primers. Sequencing used immunoSEQ multiplex PCR; TCRdb keeps in-frame clones, though not all of them. The data show under 85,000 clones, around 79% seen once. The germline CDR1 and CDR2 sequences are SGHVS and FNYEAQ. The CDR3 covers 14 residues. V was cut by 5 bases and J by 0 bases, with 8 bases left in between. The clonotype originates from a woman aged 40 to 55 in good health and CMV-seropositive. The chain couples TRBV7-6 to TRBJ1-3; D uncertain. The sequencing sample was made of PBMCs. CDR3: CASSGGLSGNTIYF. The DNA of the CDR3 is TGTGCCAGCAGCGGAGGACTCTCTGGAAACACCATATATTTT.